The TCR beta chain under discussion was sequenced for a study of cytomegalovirus exposure and HLA in healthy donors. PCR employed 60 Vbeta and 13 Jbeta primers. Here immunoSEQ multiplex PCR was the method, and the copy in TCRdb shows in-frame clones only, minus some. The listing contains over 100,000 clones. The CDR3 runs 13 residues. Germline V gives CDR1 SGHTA, CDR2 FQGNSA. V was shortened by 4 bases and J by 4 bases, with 8 bases between the two germline ends. The receptor was isolated from a man between 25 and 39 years old in good health and CMV-seronegative. This sequence joins TRBV7-2 and TRBJ2-1, with D perhaps TRBD2 (5 bases). Input material: PBMCs. Here the CDR3 reads CASSSGLYNEQFF. The CDR3 DNA is TGTGCCAGCAGCTCAGGACTTTACAATGAGCAGTTCTTC.